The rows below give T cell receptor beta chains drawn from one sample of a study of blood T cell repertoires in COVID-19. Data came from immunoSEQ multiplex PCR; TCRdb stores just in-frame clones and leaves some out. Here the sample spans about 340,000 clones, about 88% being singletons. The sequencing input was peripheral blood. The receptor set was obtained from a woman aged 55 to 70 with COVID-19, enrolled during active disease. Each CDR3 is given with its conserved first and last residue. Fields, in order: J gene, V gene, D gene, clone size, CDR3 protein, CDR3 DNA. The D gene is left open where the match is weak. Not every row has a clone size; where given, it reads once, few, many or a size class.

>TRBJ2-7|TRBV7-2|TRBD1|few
CASSSSGTGRYEQYF
TGTGCCAGCAGCTCCTCCGGGACAGGGAGGTACGAGCAGTACTTC
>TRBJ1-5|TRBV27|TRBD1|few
CASSLFGPGQGGNQPQHF
TGTGCCAGCAGTTTATTCGGGCCTGGACAGGGCGGCAATCAGCCCCAGCATTTT
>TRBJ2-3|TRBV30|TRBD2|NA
CAFPSGGTDTQYF
TGTGCCTTTCCTAGCGGGGGAACAGATACGCAGTATTTT
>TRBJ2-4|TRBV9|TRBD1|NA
CASSVIWDRALAKNIQYF
TGTGCCAGCAGCGTAATCTGGGACAGGGCCCTGGCCAAAAACATTCAGTACTTC
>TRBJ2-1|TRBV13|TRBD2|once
CASSLGIGRRDEQFF
TGTGCCAGCAGCTTAGGGATCGGGAGGCGGGATGAGCAGTTCTTC
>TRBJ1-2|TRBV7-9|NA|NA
CASRAPRDGYTF
TGTGCCAGCAGGGCCCCGCGGGATGGCTACACCTTC
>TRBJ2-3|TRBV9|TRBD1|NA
CASSVGAGGLLSNTQYF
TGTGCCAGCAGCGTTGGGGCAGGGGGCCTACTCAGTAATACGCAGTATTTT
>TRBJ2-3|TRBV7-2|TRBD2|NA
CASSSRRTSGGEGDTQYF
TGTGCCAGCAGCTCCCGACGGACTAGCGGGGGGGAAGGAGATACGCAGTATTTT
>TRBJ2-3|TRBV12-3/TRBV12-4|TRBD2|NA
CASSLGGRDTQYF
TGTGCCAGCAGTTTGGGAGGGAGAGATACGCAGTATTTT
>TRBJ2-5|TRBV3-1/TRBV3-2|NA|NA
CASSRRTRKETQYF
TGTGCCAGCAGCCGCCGGACACGAAAGGAGACCCAGTACTTC
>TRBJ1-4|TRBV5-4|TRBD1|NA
CASSSRGTVPNEKLFF
TGTGCCAGCAGCTCCCGCGGGACAGTGCCTAATGAAAAACTGTTTTTT
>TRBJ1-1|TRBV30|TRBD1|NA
CAWSVGQGVNTEAFF
TGTGCCTGGAGTGTGGGACAGGGAGTGAACACTGAAGCTTTCTTT
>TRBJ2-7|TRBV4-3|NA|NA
CASGDGYEQYF
TGCGCCAGCGGAGACGGCTACGAGCAGTACTTC
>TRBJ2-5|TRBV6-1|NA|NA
CASSEVGARAGGETQYF
TGTGCCAGCAGTGAAGTAGGCGCTCGGGCAGGGGGGGAGACCCAGTACTTC
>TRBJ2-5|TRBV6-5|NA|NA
CASSYGGPETQYF
TGTGCCAGCAGTTACGGCGGTCCAGAGACCCAGTACTTC
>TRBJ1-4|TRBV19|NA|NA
CASSISGQPNEKLFF
TGTGCCAGTAGTATCTCAGGACAGCCTAATGAAAAACTGTTTTTT
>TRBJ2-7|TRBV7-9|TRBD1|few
CASSPLPGQGALIYEQYF
TGTGCCAGCAGTCCGTTACCGGGACAGGGGGCTTTAATTTACGAGCAGTACTTC
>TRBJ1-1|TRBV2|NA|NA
CASSNSEQGTEAFF
TGTGCCAGCAGTAATAGCGAACAGGGAACTGAAGCTTTCTTT
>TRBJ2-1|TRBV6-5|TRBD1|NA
CASSLQGDYNEQFF
TGTGCCAGCAGTTTACAGGGGGATTACAATGAGCAGTTCTTC
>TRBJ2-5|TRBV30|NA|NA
CAWIPGQLQETQYF
TGTGCCTGGATTCCCGGACAACTACAAGAGACCCAGTACTTC
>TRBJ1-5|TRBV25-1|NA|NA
CASSEIDNQPQHF
TGTGCCAGCAGTGAGATAGATAATCAGCCCCAGCATTTT
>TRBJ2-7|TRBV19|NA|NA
CASSMRPRSYEQYF
TGTGCCAGTAGTATGAGGCCTCGTTCCTACGAGCAGTACTTC
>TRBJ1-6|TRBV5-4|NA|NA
CASSLATPVRNNSPLHF
TGTGCCAGCAGCTTGGCGACACCCGTAAGGAATAATTCACCCCTCCACTTT
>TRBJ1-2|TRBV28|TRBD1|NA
CASSSPGQGARGYTF
TGTGCCAGCAGTTCTCCGGGACAGGGGGCGAGGGGCTACACCTTC
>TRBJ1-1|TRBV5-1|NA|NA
CASSSGRDTEAFF
TGCGCCAGCAGCTCTGGCAGGGACACTGAAGCTTTCTTT
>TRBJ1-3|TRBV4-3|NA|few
CASSQDLREYGNTIYF
TGCGCCAGCAGCCAAGATCTCAGGGAATATGGAAACACCATATATTTT
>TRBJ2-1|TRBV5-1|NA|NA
CASSLWWAGTNNEQFF
TGCGCCAGCAGCTTGTGGTGGGCGGGGACCAACAATGAGCAGTTCTTC
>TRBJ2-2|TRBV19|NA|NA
CASSMRNTGELFF
TGTGCCAGTAGTATGAGGAATACCGGGGAGCTGTTTTTT
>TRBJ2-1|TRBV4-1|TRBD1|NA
CASSPGTGNYNEQFF
TGCGCCAGCAGCCCCGGGACAGGGAATTACAATGAGCAGTTCTTC
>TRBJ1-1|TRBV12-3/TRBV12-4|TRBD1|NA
CASSTGQGTEAFF
TGTGCCAGCAGTACCGGACAGGGCACTGAAGCTTTCTTT
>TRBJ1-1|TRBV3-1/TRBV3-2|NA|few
CASSQERRVSAEAFF
TGTGCCAGCAGCCAAGAGCGGAGGGTGTCGGCTGAAGCTTTCTTT
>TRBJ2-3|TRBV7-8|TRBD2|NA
CASSLSGGREDTQYF
TGTGCCAGCAGCCTTAGCGGGGGGAGAGAGGATACGCAGTATTTT
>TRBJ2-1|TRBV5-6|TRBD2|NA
CASSPPTSGGAGEQFF
TGTGCCAGCAGCCCTCCAACTAGCGGGGGGGCTGGTGAGCAGTTCTTC
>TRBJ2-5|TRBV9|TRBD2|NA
CASSVRSGGKETQYF
TGTGCCAGCAGCGTAAGAAGCGGGGGGAAAGAGACCCAGTACTTC
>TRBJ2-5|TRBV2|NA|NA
CASTLQETQYF
TGTGCCAGCACCCTCCAAGAGACCCAGTACTTC
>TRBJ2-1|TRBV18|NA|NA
CASSPGVTKDNEQFF
TGTGCCAGCTCCCCAGGGGTGACTAAAGACAATGAGCAGTTCTTC
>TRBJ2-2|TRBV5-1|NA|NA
CASSLGQNTGELFF
TGCGCCAGCAGCTTGGGTCAGAACACCGGGGAGCTGTTTTTT
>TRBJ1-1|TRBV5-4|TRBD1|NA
CASSLAEGQARTEAFF
TGTGCCAGCAGCTTGGCCGAAGGACAGGCGCGCACTGAAGCTTTCTTT
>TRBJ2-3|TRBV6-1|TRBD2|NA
CASSEGLAGFTDTQYF
TGTGCCAGCAGTGAGGGACTAGCGGGGTTCACAGATACGCAGTATTTT
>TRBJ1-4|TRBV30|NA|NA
CAWSVSGGQNEKLFF
TGTGCCTGGAGTGTATCGGGGGGTCAGAATGAAAAACTGTTTTTT
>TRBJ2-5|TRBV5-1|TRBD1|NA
CASSLGTGAGSQETQYF
TGCGCCAGCAGCTTGGGGACAGGGGCAGGGTCACAAGAGACCCAGTACTTC
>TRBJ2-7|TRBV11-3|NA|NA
CASSPGVGPYEQYF
TGTGCCAGCAGCCCAGGGGTAGGTCCCTACGAGCAGTACTTC
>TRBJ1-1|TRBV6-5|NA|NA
CASSYDGARSAFF
TGTGCCAGCAGTTACGATGGGGCCCGAAGCGCTTTCTTT
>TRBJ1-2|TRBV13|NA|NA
CASSPSGSRVSYGYTF
TGTGCCAGCAGCCCCTCTGGCAGTCGGGTTTCCTATGGCTACACCTTC
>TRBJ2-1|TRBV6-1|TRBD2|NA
CASRDQTSGGASQFF
TGTGCCAGCAGAGATCAGACTAGCGGGGGGGCTTCGCAGTTCTTC
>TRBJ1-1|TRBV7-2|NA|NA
CASSSQQGTEAFF
TGTGCCAGCAGCTCCCAACAGGGAACTGAAGCTTTCTTT
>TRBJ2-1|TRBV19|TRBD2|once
CASSIRGDSYNEQFF
TGTGCCAGTAGTATACGGGGGGACTCCTACAATGAGCAGTTCTTC
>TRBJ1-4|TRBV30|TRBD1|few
CAWRKRTGDEKLFF
TGTGCCTGGAGAAAGCGGACAGGGGATGAAAAACTGTTTTTT
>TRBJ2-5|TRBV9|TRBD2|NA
CASSVAPASGDEETQYF
TGTGCCAGCAGCGTAGCCCCCGCTAGCGGGGATGAAGAGACCCAGTACTTC
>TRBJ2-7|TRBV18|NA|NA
CASSPNQGYEQYF
TGTGCCAGCTCACCAAACCAGGGTTACGAGCAGTACTTC
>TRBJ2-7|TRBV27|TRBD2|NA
CASSYSSGNYEQYF
TGTGCCAGCAGTTACTCTAGCGGAAACTACGAGCAGTACTTC
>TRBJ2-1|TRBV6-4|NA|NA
CASGDSSAQFF
TGTGCCAGCGGGGACTCGAGCGCGCAGTTCTTC
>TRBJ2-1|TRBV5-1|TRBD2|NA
CASSLQGTSGGAADEQFF
TGCGCCAGCAGCTTGCAGGGGACTAGCGGGGGGGCCGCGGATGAGCAGTTCTTC